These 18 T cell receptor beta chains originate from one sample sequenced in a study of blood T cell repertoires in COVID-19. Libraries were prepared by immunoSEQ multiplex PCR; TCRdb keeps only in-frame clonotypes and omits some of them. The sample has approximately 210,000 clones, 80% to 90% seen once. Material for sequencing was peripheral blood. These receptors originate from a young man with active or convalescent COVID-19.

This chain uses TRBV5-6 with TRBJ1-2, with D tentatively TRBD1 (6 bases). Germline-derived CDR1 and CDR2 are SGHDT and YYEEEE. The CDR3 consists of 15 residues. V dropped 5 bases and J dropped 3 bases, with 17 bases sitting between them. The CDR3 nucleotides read TGTGCCAGCAGACAAAGACAGGTCTTCCACTATGGCTACACCTTC. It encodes CASRQRQVFHYGYTF.

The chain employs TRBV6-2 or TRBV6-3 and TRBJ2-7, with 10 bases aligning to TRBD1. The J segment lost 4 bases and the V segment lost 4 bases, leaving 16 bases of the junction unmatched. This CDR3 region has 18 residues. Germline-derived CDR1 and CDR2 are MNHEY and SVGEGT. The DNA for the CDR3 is TGTGCCAGCAGTTCCTCAACCTTCGACAGGGGGCAAGTGTACGAGCAGTACTTC. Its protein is CASSSSTFDRGQVYEQYF.

In nucleotides, the CDR3 is TGCGCCAGCACCTCATTGGAGGGCGACTATGGCTACACCTTC. Encoded protein: CASTSLEGDYGYTF. J is TRBJ1-2 and V is TRBV4-1; D ambiguous. CDR1 and CDR2 (germline): MGHRA, YSYEKL. V dropped 7 bases and J dropped 3 bases, with 15 bases sitting between them. This CDR3 spans 14 amino acids.

CDR3 bases: TGTGCCAGCAGCTTAGTACAGAACACCGGGGAGCTGTTTTTT. Its protein product is CASSLVQNTGELFF. The chain links TRBV11-2 to TRBJ2-2; D is uncertain. Germline V gives CDR1 SGHAT, CDR2 FQNNGV. The CDR3 loop spans 14 amino acids. V was clipped by 1 base and J by 1 base, with 4 bases between them. Full variable domain (outside the CDR3, taken from reference TRBV11-2 and TRBJ2-2): EAGVAQSPRYKIIEKRQSVAFWCNPISGHATLYWYQQILGQGPKLLIQFQNNGVVDDSQLPKDRFSAERLKGVDSTLKIQPAKLEDSAVYLCASSLVQNTGELFFGEGSRLTVL.

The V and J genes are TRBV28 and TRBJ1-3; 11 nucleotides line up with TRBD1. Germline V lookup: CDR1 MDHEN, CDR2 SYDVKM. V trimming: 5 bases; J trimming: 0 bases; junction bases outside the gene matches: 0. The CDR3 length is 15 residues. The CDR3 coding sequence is TGTGCCAGCAGTGGGACAGGGGGCTCTGGAAACACCATATATTTT. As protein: CASSGTGGSGNTIYF.

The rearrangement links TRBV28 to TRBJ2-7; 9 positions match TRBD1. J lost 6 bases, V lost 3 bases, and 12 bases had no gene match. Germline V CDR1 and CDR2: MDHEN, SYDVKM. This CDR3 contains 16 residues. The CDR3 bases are TGTGCCAGCAGTTTGATATCGGGGACAGGGTTGGTCGAGCAGTACTTC. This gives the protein CASSLISGTGLVEQYF. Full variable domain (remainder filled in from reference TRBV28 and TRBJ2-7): DVKVTQSSRYLVKRTGEKVFLECVQDMDHENMFWYRQDPGLGLRLIYFSYDVKMKEKGDIPEGYSVSREKKERFSLILESASTNQTSMYLCASSLISGTGLVEQYFGPGTRLTVT.

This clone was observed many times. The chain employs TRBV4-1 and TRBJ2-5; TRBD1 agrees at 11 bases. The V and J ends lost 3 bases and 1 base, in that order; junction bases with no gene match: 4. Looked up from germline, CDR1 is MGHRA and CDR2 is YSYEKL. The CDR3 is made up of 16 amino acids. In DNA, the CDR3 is TGCGCCAGCAGCCATAAGGACAGGGGGCTCCAAGAGACCCAGTACTTC. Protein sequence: CASSHKDRGLQETQYF.

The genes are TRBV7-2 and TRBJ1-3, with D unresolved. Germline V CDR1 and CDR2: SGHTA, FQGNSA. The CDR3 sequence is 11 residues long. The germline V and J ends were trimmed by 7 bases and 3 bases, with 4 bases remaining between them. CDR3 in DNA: TGTGCCAGCACGGGTGGAAACACCATATATTTT. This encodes CASTGGNTIYF. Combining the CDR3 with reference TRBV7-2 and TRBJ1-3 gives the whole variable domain GAGVSQSPSNKVTEKGKDVELRCDPISGHTALYWYRQSLGQGLEFLIYFQGNSAPDKSGLPSDRFSAERTGGSVSTLTIQRTQQEDSAVYLCASTGGNTIYFGEGSWLTVV.

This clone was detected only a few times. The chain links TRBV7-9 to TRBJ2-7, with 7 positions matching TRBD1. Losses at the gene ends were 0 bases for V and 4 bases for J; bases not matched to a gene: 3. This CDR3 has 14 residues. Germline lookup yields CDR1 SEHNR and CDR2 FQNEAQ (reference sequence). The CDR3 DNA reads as TGTGCCAGCAGCTTAGCGAAGGGGGCTTACGAGCAGTACTTC. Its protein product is CASSLAKGAYEQYF.

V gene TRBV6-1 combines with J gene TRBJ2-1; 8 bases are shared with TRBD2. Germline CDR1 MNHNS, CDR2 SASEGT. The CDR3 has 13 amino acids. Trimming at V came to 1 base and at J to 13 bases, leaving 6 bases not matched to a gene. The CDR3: CASSEELAAHQFF. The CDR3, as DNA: TGTGCCAGCAGTGAAGAACTAGCGGCACACCAGTTCTTC.

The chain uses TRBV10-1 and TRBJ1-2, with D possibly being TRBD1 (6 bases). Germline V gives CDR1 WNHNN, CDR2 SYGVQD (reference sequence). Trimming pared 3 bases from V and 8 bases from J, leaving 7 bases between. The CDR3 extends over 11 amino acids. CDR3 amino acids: CASSDGQGYTF. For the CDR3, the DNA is TGCGCCAGCAGTGATGGACAGGGCTACACCTTC.

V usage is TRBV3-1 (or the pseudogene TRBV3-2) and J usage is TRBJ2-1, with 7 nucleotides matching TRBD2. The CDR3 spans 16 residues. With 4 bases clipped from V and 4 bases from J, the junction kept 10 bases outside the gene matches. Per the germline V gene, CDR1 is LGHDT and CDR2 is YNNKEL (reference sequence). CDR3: CASSLLGGLGYNEQFF. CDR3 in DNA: TGTGCCAGCAGCCTGTTGGGAGGACTAGGTTACAATGAGCAGTTCTTC.

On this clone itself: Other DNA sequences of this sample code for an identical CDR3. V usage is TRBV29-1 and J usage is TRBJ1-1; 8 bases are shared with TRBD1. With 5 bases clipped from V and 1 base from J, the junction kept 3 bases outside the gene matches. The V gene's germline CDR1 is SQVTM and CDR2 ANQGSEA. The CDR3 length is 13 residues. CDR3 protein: CSVWTGRNTEAFF. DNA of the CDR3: TGCAGCGTTTGGACAGGGAGGAACACTGAAGCTTTCTTT.

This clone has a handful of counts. The CDR3 bases are TGTGCCAGCAGCTTAGAGCCCCATTACGAGCAGTACTTC. Encoded protein: CASSLEPHYEQYF. The chain uses TRBV7-6 and TRBJ2-7; D is unclear. From germline, CDR1 is SGHVS and CDR2 FNYEAQ. The CDR3 runs 13 residues. The ends were cut back, 1 base at V and 4 bases at J, with 8 bases in the middle.

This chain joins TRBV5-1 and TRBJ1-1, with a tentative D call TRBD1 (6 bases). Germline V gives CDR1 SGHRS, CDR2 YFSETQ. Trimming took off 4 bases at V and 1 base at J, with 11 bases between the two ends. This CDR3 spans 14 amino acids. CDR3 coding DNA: TGCGCCAGCAGCCCCGGGACAAAGAACACTGAAGCTTTCTTT. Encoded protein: CASSPGTKNTEAFF.

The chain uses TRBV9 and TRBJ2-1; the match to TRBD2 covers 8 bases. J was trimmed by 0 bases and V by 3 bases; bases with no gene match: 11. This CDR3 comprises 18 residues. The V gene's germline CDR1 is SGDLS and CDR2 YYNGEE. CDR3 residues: CASSAEPTSAFSYNEQFF. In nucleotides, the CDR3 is TGTGCCAGCAGCGCCGAGCCGACTAGCGCCTTCTCCTACAATGAGCAGTTCTTC.

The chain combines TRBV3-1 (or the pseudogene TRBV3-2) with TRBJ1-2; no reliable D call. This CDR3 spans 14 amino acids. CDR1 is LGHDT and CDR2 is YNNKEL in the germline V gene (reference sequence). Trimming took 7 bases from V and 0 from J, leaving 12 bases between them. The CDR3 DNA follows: TGTGCCAGCACCCTAAGAGGGTCTAACTATGGCTACACCTTC. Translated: CASTLRGSNYGYTF.

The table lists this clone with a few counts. The CDR3 bases are TGTGCCAGCAGTCGGACTAGCGGGAGGCGAGACAATGAGCAGTTCTTC. Its translation: CASSRTSGRRDNEQFF. The gene calls are TRBV6-4 and TRBJ2-1, with TRBD2 matching over 14 bases. The ends lost 5 bases at V and 5 bases at J; junction bases unmatched: 5. The CDR3 contains 16 residues. CDR1 and CDR2 (germline): MRHNA, SNTAGT.